A single sample is the source of the 8 T cell receptor beta chains below, sequenced in a study of T cells after yellow fever vaccination. TCRdb re-derived calls from the 5' RACE reads in MiXCR, one entry per CDR3 protein. The sample yields under 300,000 distinct CDR3 sequences, approximately 12% seen once. Sequencing used CD4+ T cells sorted from PBMCs, obtained 45 days after the yellow fever booster vaccination. The receptor set was obtained from a man younger than 40 who received the YFV17D yellow fever vaccine.

This clonotype has ten or more counts. The junction shows a germline mismatch at one end, possibly a read error. This sequence joins TRBV18 and TRBJ2-1, with D perhaps matching TRBD1 or TRBD2 (5 bases each). The V gene's germline CDR1 is KGHSH and CDR2 LQKENI. This CDR3 contains 12 residues. The CDR3 bases are TGTGCCAGCTCACCACCGGGACCTCGGTGTGTCTTC. Its translation: CASSPPGPRCVF.

The V call is TRBV15, the J call TRBJ1-1; D call uncertain. Germline V gives CDR1 LNHNV, CDR2 YYDKDF (reference sequence). CDR3 length: 12 residues. V lost 5 bases to trimming and J lost 3 bases, with 7 bases between them. CDR3 sequence: CATSSLDTEAFF. Written as DNA, the CDR3 is TGTGCCACCAGCTCCTTGGACACTGAAGCTTTCTTT.

This clonotype was seen a handful of times. This chain joins TRBV10-3 and TRBJ2-7, with D unclear. Between the trimmed V and J ends, which lost 6 bases and 1 base, there was a span of 10 bases. Germline V gene data show CDR1 as ENHRY and CDR2 as SYGVKD. The CDR3 totals 13 residues. The CDR3 bases are TGTGCCATCAGATCGACGGATTCCTACGAGCAGTACTTC. The encoded protein is CAIRSTDSYEQYF.

This clonotype has at least ten counts. The V call is TRBV6-5, the J call TRBJ1-1, with 8 positions matching TRBD1. This CDR3 region has 14 residues. Germline V gene lookup returns CDR1 MNHEY and CDR2 SVGAGI. The V and J ends lost 6 bases and 2 bases, in that order; junction bases with no gene match: 5. CDR3 nucleotide sequence: TGTGCCAGCAGCTCCAGGGGGCCAAACACTGAAGCTTTCTTT. This gives the protein CASSSRGPNTEAFF.

The chain has TRBV5-1 and TRBJ2-5; a weak D match, TRBD2 (6 bases). Trimming pared 7 bases from V and 4 bases from J, leaving 14 bases between. Germline V CDR1 and CDR2: SGHRS, YFSETQ. CDR3 length equals 13 residues. The CDR3 nucleotides read TGCGCCAGCTGGGTGGAGGGAGCAGAGACCCAGTACTTC. Residues: CASWVEGAETQYF.

The chain combines TRBV12-3 or TRBV12-4 with TRBJ2-5, with TRBD2 matching over 7 bases. The CDR3 totals 14 residues. Trimming took 3 bases from V and 7 from J; bases not matched to a gene: 8. The CDR3 region is CASSLVAGAGTQYF. The CDR3 nucleotides read TGTGCCAGCAGTTTGGTTGCGGGAGCAGGGACCCAGTACTTC.

The V call is TRBV7-2, the J call TRBJ2-7; D unresolved. Germline loops: CDR1 SGHTA, CDR2 FQGNSA. Trimming left V 5 bases short and J 6 bases short, with 17 bases between. The CDR3 loop spans 14 amino acids. The CDR3 loop reads CASSHRPISSEQYF. The CDR3 bases are TGTGCCAGCAGCCACCGCCCGATAAGTTCCGAGCAGTACTTC.

J is TRBJ2-1 and V is TRBV20-1; TRBD2 matches at 12 bases. With 2 bases clipped from V and 1 base from J, the junction kept 6 bases outside the gene matches. From germline, CDR1 is DFQATT and CDR2 SNEGSKA (reference sequence). The CDR3 has 17 residues. CDR3 region: CSARKRTSGKSYNEQFF. CDR3 nucleotide sequence: TGCAGTGCTAGAAAACGGACTAGCGGGAAATCCTACAATGAGCAGTTCTTC.